Sequencing of this TCR beta chain was carried out in a study of T cell repertoires in cytomegalovirus infection (dated by TCRdb to the late 2010s). Looking at the study overall: The peptide stimulations were aimed at well-studied HLA-B-restricted epitopes as well as recently identified HLA-C-restricted CMV epitopes, whose presentation resists viral immunomodulation. The HLA type of each donor mattered for the analysis, because public TCR beta signatures pointed to carriage of CMV infection along with the matching HLA type. On the study overall, not on this receptor specifically: The ex vivo response was dominated by HLA-C-restricted CMV-specific TCR beta clonotypes, which also provided the single most frequent clonotype in two of eight donors. Cumulative frequency of public TCR beta family members discriminated carriers of CMV infection plus the relevant HLA type in this cohort and an independent approximately 370-donor cohort.

Sequencer: Illumina HiSeq 1500. The public sequencing data were trimmed at Q25 with fastp and processed into clonotypes with MiXCR by TCRdb, which kept only in-frame beta chains. Every entry covers one CDR3 protein and lists the most common genes and DNA from its rows. For this sample there are around 500,000 distinct CDR3 sequences; roughly 46% appear just once. The ten largest clones capture around two fifths of the sample. Trimming accounts for 1 base at V and 1 base at J, while the number of junction bases matched to no gene is 8. The CDR3 spans 19 residues, from the cysteine through the phenylalanine. CDR3 DNA only is kept here, 57 bases in frame from base 1. The germline V gene sets CDR1 to MGHRA and CDR2 to YSYEKL. This specimen's treatment or condition label, per the study, means: in vitro stimulation with specific CMV peptide epitopes to enrich CMV-specific T cells. This clonotype has only a few counts. This clone's antigen is unknown. No base qualities exist here, and no much larger clone lies one base off it.

Recombination connected TRBV4-1 to TRBJ2-2, with 11 middle bases fitting TRBD2. The receptor comes from a human donor in good health (CMV status not recorded). Some clones in this sample may be carry-over from other donors' samples. The source material was cultured PBMCs, sampled from culture after CMV antigen stimulation. CDR3 sequence: CASSQGSSGGAENTGELFF. The base sequence is TGCGCCAGCAGCCAAGGCAGTAGCGGGGGGGCCGAGAACACCGGGGAGCTGTTTTTT.